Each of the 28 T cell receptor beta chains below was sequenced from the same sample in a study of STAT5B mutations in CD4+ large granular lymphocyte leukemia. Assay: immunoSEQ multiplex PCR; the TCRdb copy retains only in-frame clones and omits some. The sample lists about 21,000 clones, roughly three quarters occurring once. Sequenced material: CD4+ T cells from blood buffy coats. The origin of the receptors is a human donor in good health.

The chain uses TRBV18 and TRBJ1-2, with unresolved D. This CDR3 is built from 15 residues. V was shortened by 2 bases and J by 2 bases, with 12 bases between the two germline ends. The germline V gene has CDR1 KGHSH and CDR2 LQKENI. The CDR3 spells CASSPRVEGNYGYTF. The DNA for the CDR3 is TGTGCCAGCTCACCAAGAGTTGAAGGGAACTATGGCTACACCTTC.

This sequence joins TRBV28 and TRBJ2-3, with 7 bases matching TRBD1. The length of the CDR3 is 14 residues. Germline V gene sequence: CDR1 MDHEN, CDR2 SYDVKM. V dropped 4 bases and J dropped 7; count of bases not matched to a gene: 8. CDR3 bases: TGTGCCAGCAGTTCACTGACAGGGACGTATACGCAGTATTTT. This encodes CASSSLTGTYTQYF.

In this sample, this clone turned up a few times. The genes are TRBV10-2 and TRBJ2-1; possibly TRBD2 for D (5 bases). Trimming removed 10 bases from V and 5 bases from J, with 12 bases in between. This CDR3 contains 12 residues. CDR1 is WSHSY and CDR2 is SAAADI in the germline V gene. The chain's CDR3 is CAIRAGDNEQFF. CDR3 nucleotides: TGCGCCATAAGGGCCGGGGACAATGAGCAGTTCTTC.

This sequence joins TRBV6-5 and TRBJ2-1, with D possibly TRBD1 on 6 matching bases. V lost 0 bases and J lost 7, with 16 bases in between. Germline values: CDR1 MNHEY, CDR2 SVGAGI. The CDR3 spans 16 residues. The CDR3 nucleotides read TGTGCCAGCAGTTACTCGAGGTTGGGGGCGCGGAATGAGCAGTTCTTC. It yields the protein CASSYSRLGARNEQFF.

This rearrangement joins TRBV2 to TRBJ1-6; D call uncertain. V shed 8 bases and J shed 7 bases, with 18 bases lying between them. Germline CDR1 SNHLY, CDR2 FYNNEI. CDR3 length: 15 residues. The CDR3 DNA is TGTGCCAGCGGCCCCGGAAGAGGTGGGAATTCACCCCTCCACTTT. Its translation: CASGPGRGGNSPLHF.

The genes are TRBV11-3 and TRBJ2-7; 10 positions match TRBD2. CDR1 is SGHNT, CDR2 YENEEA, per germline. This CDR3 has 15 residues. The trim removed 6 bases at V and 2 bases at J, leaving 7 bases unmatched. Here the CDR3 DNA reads TGTGCCAGCAGTCCGGGGACTAGCGCTACCTACGAGCAGTACTTC. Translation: CASSPGTSATYEQYF.

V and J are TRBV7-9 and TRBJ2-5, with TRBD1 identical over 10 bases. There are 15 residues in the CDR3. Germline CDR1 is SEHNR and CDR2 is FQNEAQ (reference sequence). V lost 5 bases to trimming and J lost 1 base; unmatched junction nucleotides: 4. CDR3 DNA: TGTGCCAGCAGCCGGGGACAGGGGCTCCAAGAGACCCAGTACTTC. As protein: CASSRGQGLQETQYF.

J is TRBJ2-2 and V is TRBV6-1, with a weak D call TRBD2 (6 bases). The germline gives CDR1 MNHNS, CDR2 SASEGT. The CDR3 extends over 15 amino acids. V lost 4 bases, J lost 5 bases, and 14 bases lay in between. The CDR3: CASSGGRAGTGELFF. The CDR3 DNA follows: TGTGCCAGCAGTGGGGGCAGGGCGGGGACCGGGGAGCTGTTTTTT.

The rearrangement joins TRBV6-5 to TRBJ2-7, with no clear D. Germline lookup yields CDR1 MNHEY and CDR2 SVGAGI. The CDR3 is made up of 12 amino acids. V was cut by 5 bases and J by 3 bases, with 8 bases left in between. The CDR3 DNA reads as TGTGCCAGCAGTCCCAACTTCTACGAGCAGTACTTC. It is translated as CASSPNFYEQYF.

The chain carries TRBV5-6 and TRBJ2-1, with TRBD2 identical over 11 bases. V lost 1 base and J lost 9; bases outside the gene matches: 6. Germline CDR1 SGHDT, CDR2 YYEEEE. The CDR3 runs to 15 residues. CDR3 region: CASSLSLAGVFEQFF. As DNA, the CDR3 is TGTGCCAGCAGCTTGTCACTAGCGGGAGTGTTTGAGCAGTTCTTC.

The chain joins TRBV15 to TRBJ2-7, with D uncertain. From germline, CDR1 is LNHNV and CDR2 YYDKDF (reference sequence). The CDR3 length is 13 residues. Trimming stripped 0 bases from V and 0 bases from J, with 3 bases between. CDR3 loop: CATSREISYEQYF. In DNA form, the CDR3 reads TGTGCCACCAGCAGAGAAATCTCCTACGAGCAGTACTTC.

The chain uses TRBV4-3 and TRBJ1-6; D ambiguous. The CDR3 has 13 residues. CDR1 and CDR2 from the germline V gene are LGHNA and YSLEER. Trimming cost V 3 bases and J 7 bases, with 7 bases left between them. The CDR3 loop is CASSHAPNSPLHF. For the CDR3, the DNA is TGCGCCAGCAGCCATGCCCCCAATTCACCCCTCCACTTT.

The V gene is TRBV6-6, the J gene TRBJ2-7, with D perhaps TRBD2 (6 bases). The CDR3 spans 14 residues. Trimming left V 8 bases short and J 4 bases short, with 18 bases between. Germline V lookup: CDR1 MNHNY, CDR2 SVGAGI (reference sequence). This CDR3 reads CASWAGSGIYEQYF. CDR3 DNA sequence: TGTGCCAGCTGGGCGGGATCAGGCATTTACGAGCAGTACTTC.

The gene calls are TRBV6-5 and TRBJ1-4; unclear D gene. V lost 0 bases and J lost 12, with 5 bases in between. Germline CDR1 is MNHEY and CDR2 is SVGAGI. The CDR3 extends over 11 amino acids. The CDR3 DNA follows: TGTGCCAGCAGTTACTCGAGTCAACTGTTTTTT. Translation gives CASSYSSQLFF.

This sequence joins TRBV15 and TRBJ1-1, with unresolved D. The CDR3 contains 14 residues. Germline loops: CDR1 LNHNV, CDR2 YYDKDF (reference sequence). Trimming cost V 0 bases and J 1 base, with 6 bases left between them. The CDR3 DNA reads TGTGCCACCAGCAGAGATTCCAGGAACACTGAAGCTTTCTTT. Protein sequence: CATSRDSRNTEAFF.

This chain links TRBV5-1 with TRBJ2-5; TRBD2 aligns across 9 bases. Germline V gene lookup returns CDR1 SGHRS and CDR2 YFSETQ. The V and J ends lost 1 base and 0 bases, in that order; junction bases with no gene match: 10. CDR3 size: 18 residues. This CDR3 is CASSLTLSGRGYQETQYF. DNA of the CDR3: TGCGCCAGCAGCTTGACCCTTAGCGGGAGAGGATACCAAGAGACCCAGTACTTC.

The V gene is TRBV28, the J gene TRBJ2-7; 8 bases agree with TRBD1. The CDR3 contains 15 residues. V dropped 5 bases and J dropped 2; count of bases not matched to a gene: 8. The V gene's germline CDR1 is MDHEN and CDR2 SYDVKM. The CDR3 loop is CASSDMTGVAYEQYF. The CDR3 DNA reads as TGTGCCAGCAGTGACATGACAGGGGTTGCCTACGAGCAGTACTTC.

This CDR3 reads CASSPPFSGKGTEAFF. For the CDR3, the DNA is TGTGCCAGCTCACCACCGTTCTCAGGCAAGGGGACTGAAGCTTTCTTT. V is TRBV18 and J is TRBJ1-1, with D perhaps TRBD1 (5 bases). This CDR3 region has 16 residues. Germline loops: CDR1 KGHSH, CDR2 LQKENI. V was clipped by 0 bases and J by 5 bases, with 16 bases between them.

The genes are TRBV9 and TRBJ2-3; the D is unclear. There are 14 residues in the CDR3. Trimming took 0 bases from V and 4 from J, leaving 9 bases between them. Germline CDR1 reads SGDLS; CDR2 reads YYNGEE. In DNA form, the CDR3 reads TGTGCCAGCAGCGTAGGAAGGCAGGCAGATACGCAGTATTTT. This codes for CASSVGRQADTQYF.

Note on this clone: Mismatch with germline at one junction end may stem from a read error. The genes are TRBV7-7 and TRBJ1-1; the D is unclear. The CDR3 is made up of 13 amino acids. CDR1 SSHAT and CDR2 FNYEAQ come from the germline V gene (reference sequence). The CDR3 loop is CASSLARGTEAFF. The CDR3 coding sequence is TGTGCTAGCAGCTTAGCCCGAGGAACTGAAGCTTTCTTT.

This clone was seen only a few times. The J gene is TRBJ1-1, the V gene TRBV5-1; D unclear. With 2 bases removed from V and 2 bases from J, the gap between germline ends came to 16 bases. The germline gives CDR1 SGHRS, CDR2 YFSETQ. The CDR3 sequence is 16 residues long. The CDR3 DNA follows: TGCGCCAGCAGCTTCTGGGCCAACATGGGAAACACTGAAGCTTTCTTT. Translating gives CASSFWANMGNTEAFF.

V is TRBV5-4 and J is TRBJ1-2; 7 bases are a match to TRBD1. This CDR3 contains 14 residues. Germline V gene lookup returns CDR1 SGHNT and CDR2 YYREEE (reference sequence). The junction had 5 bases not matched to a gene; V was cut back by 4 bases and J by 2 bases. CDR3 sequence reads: CASSPDRANYGYTF. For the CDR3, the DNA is TGTGCCAGCAGCCCCGACAGGGCGAACTATGGCTACACCTTC.

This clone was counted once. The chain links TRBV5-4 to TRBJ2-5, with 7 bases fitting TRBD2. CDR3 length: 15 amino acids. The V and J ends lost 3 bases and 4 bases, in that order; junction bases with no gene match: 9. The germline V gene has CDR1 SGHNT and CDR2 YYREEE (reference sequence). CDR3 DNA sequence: TGTGCCAGCAGCTCCCCGAGCGGGGTCCGAGAGACCCAGTACTTC. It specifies CASSSPSGVRETQYF.

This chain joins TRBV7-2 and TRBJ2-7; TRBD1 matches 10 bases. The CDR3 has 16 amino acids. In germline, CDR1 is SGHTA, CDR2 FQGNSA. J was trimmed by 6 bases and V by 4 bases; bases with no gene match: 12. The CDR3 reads CASSYLPGQGTGEQYF. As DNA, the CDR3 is TGTGCCAGCAGCTACCTCCCGGGACAGGGGACGGGCGAGCAGTACTTC.

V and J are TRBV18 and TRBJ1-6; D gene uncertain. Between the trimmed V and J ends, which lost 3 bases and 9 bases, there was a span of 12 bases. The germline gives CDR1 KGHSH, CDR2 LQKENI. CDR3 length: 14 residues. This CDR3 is CASSPGLKGSPLHF. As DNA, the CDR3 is TGTGCCAGCTCACCGGGCCTCAAAGGTTCACCCCTCCACTTT.

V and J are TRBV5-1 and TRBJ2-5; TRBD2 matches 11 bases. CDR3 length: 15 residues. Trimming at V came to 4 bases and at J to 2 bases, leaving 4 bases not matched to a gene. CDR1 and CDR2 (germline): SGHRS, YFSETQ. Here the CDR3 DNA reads TGCGCCAGCAGCCCAGGACTAGCGGGTCAAGAGACCCAGTACTTC. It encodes CASSPGLAGQETQYF.

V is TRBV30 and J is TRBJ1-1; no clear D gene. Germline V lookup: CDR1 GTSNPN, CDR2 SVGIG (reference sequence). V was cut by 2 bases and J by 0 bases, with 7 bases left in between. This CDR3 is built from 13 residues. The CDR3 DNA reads TGTGCCTGGAGTCTGGGGATGAACACTGAAGCTTTCTTT. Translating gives CAWSLGMNTEAFF.

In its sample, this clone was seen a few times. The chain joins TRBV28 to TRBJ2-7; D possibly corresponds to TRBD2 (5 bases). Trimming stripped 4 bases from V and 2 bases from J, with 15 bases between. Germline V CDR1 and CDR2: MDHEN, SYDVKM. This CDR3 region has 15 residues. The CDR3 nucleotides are TGTGCCAGCAGTTCCCCAAGCAGCGGACCCTACGAGCAGTACTTC. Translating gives CASSSPSSGPYEQYF.